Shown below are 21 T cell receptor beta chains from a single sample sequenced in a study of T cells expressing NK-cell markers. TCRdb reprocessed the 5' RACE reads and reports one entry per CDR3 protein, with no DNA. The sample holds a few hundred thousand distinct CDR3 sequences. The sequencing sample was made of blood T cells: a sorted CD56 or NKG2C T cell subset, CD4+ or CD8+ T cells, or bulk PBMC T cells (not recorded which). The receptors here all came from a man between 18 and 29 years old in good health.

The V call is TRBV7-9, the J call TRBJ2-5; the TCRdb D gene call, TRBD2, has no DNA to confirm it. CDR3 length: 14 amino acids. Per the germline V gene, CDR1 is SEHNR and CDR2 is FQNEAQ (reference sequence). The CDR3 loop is CASSFKAGVETQYF.

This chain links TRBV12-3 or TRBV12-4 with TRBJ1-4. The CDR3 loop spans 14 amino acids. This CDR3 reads CASSLSGTNEKLFF.

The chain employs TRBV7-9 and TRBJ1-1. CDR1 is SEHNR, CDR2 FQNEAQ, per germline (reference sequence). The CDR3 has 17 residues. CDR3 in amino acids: CASSSAAGSTLNTEAFF.

The CDR3: CSARGAESYNEQFF. The J gene is TRBJ2-1, the V gene TRBV20-1; TCRdb outputs TRBD2, but without DNA this stays unchecked. The CDR3 is 14 residues long. Germline CDR1 is DFQATT and CDR2 is SNEGSKA (reference sequence).

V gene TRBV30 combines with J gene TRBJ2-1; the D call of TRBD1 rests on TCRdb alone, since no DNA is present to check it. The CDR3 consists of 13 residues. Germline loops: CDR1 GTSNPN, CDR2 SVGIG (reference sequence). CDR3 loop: CARGRGLYNEQFF.

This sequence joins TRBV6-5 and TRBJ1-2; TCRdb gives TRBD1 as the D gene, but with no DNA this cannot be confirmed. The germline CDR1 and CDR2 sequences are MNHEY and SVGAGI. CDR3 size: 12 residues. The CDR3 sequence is CASSHRGQGYTF.

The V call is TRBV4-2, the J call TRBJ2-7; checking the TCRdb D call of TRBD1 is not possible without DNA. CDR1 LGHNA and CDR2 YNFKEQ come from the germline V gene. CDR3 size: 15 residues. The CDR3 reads CASSQDRGGSYEQYF.

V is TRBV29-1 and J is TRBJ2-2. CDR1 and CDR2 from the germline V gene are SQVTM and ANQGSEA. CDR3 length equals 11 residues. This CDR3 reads CSVLGTGELFF.

CDR3 region: CASIPAGNTIYF. V and J are TRBV12-3 or TRBV12-4 and TRBJ1-3; TCRdb indicates TRBD1, and absent DNA this call remains unverified. The CDR3 totals 12 residues.

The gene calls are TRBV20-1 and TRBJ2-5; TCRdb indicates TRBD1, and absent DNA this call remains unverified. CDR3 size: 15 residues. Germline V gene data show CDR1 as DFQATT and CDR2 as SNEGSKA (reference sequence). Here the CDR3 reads CSAESFGGRVETQYF.

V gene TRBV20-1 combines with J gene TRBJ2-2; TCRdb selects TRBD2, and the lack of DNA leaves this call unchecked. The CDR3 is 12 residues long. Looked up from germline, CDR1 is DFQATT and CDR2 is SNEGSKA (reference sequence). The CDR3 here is CSARRGAGELFF.

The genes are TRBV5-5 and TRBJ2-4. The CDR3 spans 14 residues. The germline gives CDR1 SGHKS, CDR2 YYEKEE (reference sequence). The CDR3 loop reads CASSLEGTKNIQYF.

The CDR3 loop is CASSLDVSPGVNSEQFF. The chain couples TRBV12-3 or TRBV12-4 to TRBJ2-1; TCRdb indicates TRBD1, and absent DNA this call remains unverified. This CDR3 is 17 amino acids long.

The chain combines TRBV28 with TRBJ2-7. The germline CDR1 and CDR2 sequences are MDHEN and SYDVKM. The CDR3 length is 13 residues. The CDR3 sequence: CASSLPQGYEQYF. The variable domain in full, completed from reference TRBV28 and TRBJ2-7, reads DVKVTQSSRYLVKRTGEKVFLECVQDMDHENMFWYRQDPGLGLRLIYFSYDVKMKEKGDIPEGYSVSREKKERFSLILESASTNQTSMYLCASSLPQGYEQYFGPGTRLTVT.

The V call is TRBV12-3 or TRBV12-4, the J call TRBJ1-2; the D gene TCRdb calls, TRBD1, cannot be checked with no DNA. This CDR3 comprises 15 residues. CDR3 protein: CASSLVGGGLRGYTF.

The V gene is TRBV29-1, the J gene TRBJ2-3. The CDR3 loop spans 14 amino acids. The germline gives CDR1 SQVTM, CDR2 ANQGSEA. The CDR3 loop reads CSVLPGLAGDTQYF.

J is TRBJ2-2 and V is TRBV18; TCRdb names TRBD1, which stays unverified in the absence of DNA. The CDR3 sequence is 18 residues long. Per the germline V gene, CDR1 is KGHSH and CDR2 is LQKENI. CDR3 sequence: CASSPLRTGPMNTGELFF.

The CDR3 loop reads CASSKNFQETQYF. V usage is TRBV18 and J usage is TRBJ2-5. The CDR3 totals 13 residues. From germline, CDR1 is KGHSH and CDR2 LQKENI. Variable domain in full (rest from reference TRBV18 and TRBJ2-5): NAGVMQNPRHLVRRRGQEARLRCSPMKGHSHVYWYRQLPEEGLKFMVYLQKENIIDESGMPKERFSAEFPKEGPSILRIQQVVRGDSAAYFCASSKNFQETQYFGPGTRLLVL.

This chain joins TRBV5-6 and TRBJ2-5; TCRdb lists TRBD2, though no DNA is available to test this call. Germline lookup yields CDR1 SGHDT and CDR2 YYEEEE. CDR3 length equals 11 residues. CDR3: CASSLGTSEYF.

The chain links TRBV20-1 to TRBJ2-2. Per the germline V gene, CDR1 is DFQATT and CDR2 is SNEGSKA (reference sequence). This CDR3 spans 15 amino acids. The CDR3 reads CSARRSASPVSELFF.

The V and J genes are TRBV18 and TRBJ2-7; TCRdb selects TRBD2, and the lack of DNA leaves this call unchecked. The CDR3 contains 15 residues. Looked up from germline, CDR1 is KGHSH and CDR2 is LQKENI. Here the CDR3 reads CASSRNSRLTYEQYF.